Below, 18 T cell receptor beta chains from the same sample are listed, as sequenced in a study of OX40 agonist ivuxolimab in advanced cancers. Assay used: immunoSEQ multiplex PCR; TCRdb lists only in-frame clones, some missing. The data contain around 65,000 clones, almost 90% of them singletons. Sequences were derived from CD4+ or CD8+ T cells sorted from blood, sampled in a trial of the OX40 agonist ivuxolimab. The receptors were sampled from an adult with an advanced solid tumor such as melanoma, head and neck, liver or kidney cancer.

For the CDR3, the DNA is TGTGCCAGCAGTGTAGGCGGAATTGGCTTCGTTGGCTACACCTTC. This encodes CASSVGGIGFVGYTF. This chain joins TRBV2 and TRBJ1-2; D is ambiguous. V was trimmed by 4 bases and J by 7 bases, leaving 19 bases between them. CDR1 and CDR2 from the germline V gene are SNHLY and FYNNEI. The CDR3 consists of 15 residues.

V usage is TRBV6-5 and J usage is TRBJ2-5; a weak D match, TRBD1 (6 bases). This CDR3 is 13 amino acids long. Trimming stripped 6 bases from V and 4 bases from J, with 12 bases between. Germline CDR1 MNHEY, CDR2 SVGAGI. The DNA for the CDR3 is TGTGCCAGCAGCAAACCAGGGGTAGAGACCCAGTACTTC. Encoded protein: CASSKPGVETQYF.

The rearrangement joins TRBV9 to TRBJ2-3, with a tentative D call TRBD2 (6 bases). The germline V and J ends were trimmed by 4 bases and 2 bases, with 11 bases remaining between them. Germline V gene sequence: CDR1 SGDLS, CDR2 YYNGEE. The CDR3 has 14 amino acids. This chain's CDR3 is CASSPRTNTDTQYF. For the CDR3, the DNA is TGTGCCAGCAGCCCCAGGACTAACACAGATACGCAGTATTTT.

This chain links TRBV6-6 with TRBJ1-2; D gene ambiguous. Per germline, CDR1 MNHNY and CDR2 SVGAGI (reference sequence). The V end was cut by 1 base, the J end by 8 bases, with 5 bases between. The CDR3 is 11 residues long. This CDR3 is CASSYLDGYTF. CDR3 DNA sequence: TGTGCCAGCAGTTACTTGGACGGCTACACCTTC.

The chain joins TRBV6-5 to TRBJ2-5; tentative D call: TRBD1 (6 bases). Per germline, CDR1 MNHEY and CDR2 SVGAGI. The CDR3 length is 14 residues. The V and J ends lost 6 bases and 5 bases respectively, with 16 bases between them. The CDR3 loop reads CASSSYRDGETQYF. The DNA for the CDR3 is TGTGCCAGCAGCTCCTACAGGGATGGGGAGACCCAGTACTTC.

V and J are TRBV19 and TRBJ2-7; TRBD2 matches at 13 bases. CDR3 length: 15 residues. The germline CDR1 and CDR2 sequences are LNHDA and SQIVND (reference sequence). V shed 6 bases and J 7 bases; nucleotides not matched to a gene: 9. The CDR3 sequence: CASRTSGRSLGEQYF. As DNA, the CDR3 is TGTGCCAGTAGGACTAGCGGGAGGAGCTTGGGGGAGCAGTACTTC.

The chain joins TRBV5-1 to TRBJ2-2; 9 nucleotides line up with TRBD2. CDR1 and CDR2 from the germline V gene are SGHRS and YFSETQ. This CDR3 is 15 amino acids long. J lost 1 base, V lost 4 bases, and 2 bases had no gene match. The DNA for the CDR3 is TGCGCCAGCAGCAGGACTAGCGTGAACACCGGGGAGCTGTTTTTT. Translation gives CASSRTSVNTGELFF.

The V and J genes are TRBV18 and TRBJ2-7, with TRBD2 identical over 9 bases. The CDR3 covers 14 residues. The J segment lost 5 bases and the V segment lost 4 bases, leaving 6 bases of the junction unmatched. Germline CDR1 is KGHSH and CDR2 is LQKENI. CDR3 bases: TGTGCCAGCTCACGTTTAGCGGGAGAGGACGAGCAGTACTTC. Amino acid sequence: CASSRLAGEDEQYF.

The rearrangement joins TRBV6-5 to TRBJ1-2; no firm D call. The CDR3 runs 12 residues. The V end was cut by 5 bases, the J end by 8 bases, with 12 bases between. Germline-derived CDR1 and CDR2 are MNHEY and SVGAGI. This CDR3 is CASSTRATGYTF. The CDR3 DNA reads TGTGCCAGCAGTACCCGGGCGACCGGCTACACCTTC.

The chain couples TRBV10-2 to TRBJ2-3, with TRBD2 as a possible D gene (6 bases). Germline loops: CDR1 WSHSY, CDR2 SAAADI. The length of the CDR3 is 15 residues. Trimming took 7 bases from V and 0 from J, leaving 14 bases between them. The CDR3 DNA reads TGCGCCAGCACCCTACTGAGCGGGAGCACAGATACGCAGTATTTT. Translating it yields CASTLLSGSTDTQYF.

The J gene is TRBJ1-2, the V gene TRBV28; 7 bases are a match to TRBD1. The CDR3 runs 13 residues. From germline, CDR1 is MDHEN and CDR2 SYDVKM. J was trimmed by 4 bases and V by 6 bases; bases with no gene match: 5. The CDR3 DNA reads as TGTGCCAGCAGACCCCCAGGGGGCTATGGCTACACCTTC. The encoded protein is CASRPPGGYGYTF.

In regard to this clone: A read error may account for a junction end that differs from germline. The J gene is TRBJ2-3, the V gene TRBV9; the match to TRBD2 covers 9 bases. Per germline, CDR1 SGDLS and CDR2 YYNGEE. The CDR3 totals 15 residues. CDR3 DNA: TGTGCCAGCAGCGTAGAGGTTTTAGGCGGGAGGGCCCTAAATTTT. It specifies CASSVEVLGGRALNF.

This chain joins TRBV28 and TRBJ2-7; TRBD1 might be the D (5 bases). CDR1 is MDHEN, CDR2 SYDVKM, per germline. The CDR3 consists of 14 residues. Between the trimmed V and J ends, which lost 3 bases and 6 bases, there was a span of 15 bases. The CDR3 DNA reads TGTGCCAGCAGTTTCTTTGGCAGGGTTCGCGAGCAGTACTTC. Protein product: CASSFFGRVREQYF.

This rearrangement joins TRBV15 to TRBJ2-1; the D gene is possibly TRBD1 (5 bases). The CDR3 runs 13 residues. Germline assignment: CDR1 LNHNV and CDR2 YYDKDF (reference sequence). Trimming shortened V by 1 base and J by 8 bases, and 9 bases separated the two germline ends. The chain's CDR3 is CATSRVQGDEQFF. The CDR3 DNA sequence: TGTGCCACCAGCAGAGTTCAGGGCGATGAGCAGTTCTTC. Full variable domain (missing parts from reference TRBV15 and TRBJ2-1): DAMVIQNPRYQVTQFGKPVTLSCSQTLNHNVMYWYQQKSSQAPKLLFHYYDKDFNNEADTPDNFQSRRPNTSFCFLDIRSPGLGDTAMYLCATSRVQGDEQFFGPGTRLTVL.

The chain combines TRBV6-5 with TRBJ2-7; 7 bases agree with TRBD2. The CDR3 loop spans 15 amino acids. Germline V gene sequence: CDR1 MNHEY, CDR2 SVGAGI. J was trimmed by 4 bases and V by 0 bases; bases with no gene match: 6. The CDR3 region has the DNA TGTGCCAGCAGTTACTCGGGACTCGGGGGGTACGAGCAGTACTTC. The encoded protein is CASSYSGLGGYEQYF.

This clone appeared a single time. The chain links TRBV7-2 to TRBJ2-1; D gene unclear. V was shortened by 1 base and J by 5 bases, with 9 bases between the two germline ends. CDR3 size: 14 residues. Germline values: CDR1 SGHTA, CDR2 FQGNSA. The CDR3: CASSLELLHNEQFF. For the CDR3, the DNA is TGTGCCAGCAGCTTAGAACTACTCCACAATGAGCAGTTCTTC. The whole variable domain, filled in from reference TRBV7-2 and TRBJ2-1, reads GAGVSQSPSNKVTEKGKDVELRCDPISGHTALYWYRQSLGQGLEFLIYFQGNSAPDKSGLPSDRFSAERTGGSVSTLTIQRTQQEDSAVYLCASSLELLHNEQFFGPGTRLTVL.

The chain links TRBV19 to TRBJ2-2; unclear D gene. This CDR3 is 16 amino acids long. With 1 base removed from V and 7 bases from J, the gap between germline ends came to 16 bases. Germline values: CDR1 LNHDA, CDR2 SQIVND (reference sequence). The CDR3 sequence: CASSIVERRERGELFF. As DNA, the CDR3 is TGTGCCAGTAGTATAGTGGAGAGGCGTGAGCGCGGGGAGCTGTTTTTT.

The V call is TRBV6-5, the J call TRBJ2-1, with a possible D match to TRBD2 (6 bases). The length of the CDR3 is 13 residues. V shed 6 bases and J shed 6 bases, with 12 bases lying between them. CDR1 MNHEY and CDR2 SVGAGI come from the germline V gene. The CDR3 protein is CASRDRETNEQFF. CDR3 bases: TGTGCCAGCAGAGACCGGGAGACCAATGAGCAGTTCTTC.